These 3 T cell receptor beta chains were sequenced from one sample in a study of CD8 T cells in Susac syndrome. Reverse transcription of roughly 0.45 to 1 ug RNA was carried out with random hexamers. From the immunoSEQ multiplex PCR reads, TCRdb called clonotypes with MiXCR, one entry per CDR3 protein. In the table there are roughly 80,000 distinct CDR3 sequences, 85% to 95% of which are singletons. The sequenced sample consisted of CD4+ T cells from PBMCs. Receptors were obtained from a human donor with Susac syndrome.

The chain joins TRBV7-2 to TRBJ1-5; D remains ambiguous. Germline values: CDR1 SGHTA, CDR2 FQGNSA. This CDR3 region has 16 residues. Trimming pared 3 bases from V and 1 base from J, leaving 13 bases between. The DNA for the CDR3 is TGTGCCAGCAGCTTTACGGGTTCCCAAAGCAATCAGCCCCAGCATTTT. Translation gives CASSFTGSQSNQPQHF.

The chain links TRBV2 to TRBJ2-3; D is possibly TRBD2 (5 bases). The CDR3 is 16 amino acids. CDR1 SNHLY and CDR2 FYNNEI come from the germline V gene. Trimming removed 2 bases at V and 2 bases at J, with 14 bases between. In DNA, the CDR3 is TGTGCCAGCAGTGAAAGGCTAGCAGACCTCACAGATACGCAGTATTTT. Encoded protein: CASSERLADLTDTQYF.

The chain uses TRBV7-9 and TRBJ2-7, with 7 bases identical to TRBD1. The CDR3 covers 14 residues. Germline V gene lookup returns CDR1 SEHNR and CDR2 FQNEAQ (reference sequence). The junction had 7 bases not matched to a gene; V was cut back by 5 bases and J by 3 bases. Here the CDR3 reads CASSLGQEIYEQYF. The CDR3 DNA is TGTGCCAGCAGCCTAGGACAGGAGATCTACGAGCAGTACTTC.